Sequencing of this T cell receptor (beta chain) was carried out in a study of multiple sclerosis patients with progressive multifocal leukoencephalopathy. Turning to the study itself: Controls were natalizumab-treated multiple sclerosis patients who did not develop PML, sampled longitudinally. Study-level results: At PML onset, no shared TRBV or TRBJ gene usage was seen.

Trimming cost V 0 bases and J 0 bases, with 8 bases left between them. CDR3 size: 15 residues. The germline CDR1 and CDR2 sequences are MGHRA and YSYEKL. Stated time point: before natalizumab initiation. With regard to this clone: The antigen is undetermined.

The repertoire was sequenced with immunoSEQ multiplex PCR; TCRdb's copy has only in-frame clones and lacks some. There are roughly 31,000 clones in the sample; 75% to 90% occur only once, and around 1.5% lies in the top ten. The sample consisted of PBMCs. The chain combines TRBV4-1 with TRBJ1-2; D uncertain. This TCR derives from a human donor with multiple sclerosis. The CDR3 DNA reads TGCGCCAGCAGCCAAGACCGAACAGCTAACTATGGCTACACCTTC. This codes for CASSQDRTANYGYTF.